The 4 T cell receptor beta chains given below trace back to one sample, sequenced in a study of blood T cell repertoires in COVID-19. Libraries were prepared by immunoSEQ multiplex PCR; TCRdb keeps only in-frame clonotypes and omits some of them. The table shows roughly 75,000 clones, with 80% to 90% occurring only once. The sample comprised peripheral blood. These receptors all stem from a man at least 80 years old with COVID-19, enrolled during active disease.

The table lists this clone with a few counts. The V gene is TRBV6-2 or TRBV6-3, the J gene TRBJ2-5; no clear D. CDR1 and CDR2 from the germline V gene are MNHEY and SVGEGT. The CDR3 is 13 amino acids. The germline V and J ends were trimmed by 4 bases and 2 bases, with 8 bases remaining between them. CDR3 DNA sequence: TGTGCCAGCAGTTTGGGCATACAAGAGACCCAGTACTTC. Amino acids: CASSLGIQETQYF.

The chain joins TRBV27 to TRBJ2-1; maybe TRBD2 (5 bases). Germline V gives CDR1 MNHEY, CDR2 SMNVEV (reference sequence). V was clipped by 5 bases and J by 5 bases, with 13 bases between them. The CDR3 covers 14 residues. The CDR3 protein is CASSPRFSDNEQFF. The CDR3 DNA reads as TGTGCCAGCAGTCCACGATTTAGCGACAATGAGCAGTTCTTC.

This chain connects TRBV6-2 or TRBV6-3 to TRBJ2-7, with 9 bases that match TRBD1. This CDR3 contains 16 residues. In germline, CDR1 is MNHEY, CDR2 SVGEGT. The ends lost 4 bases at V and 7 bases at J; junction bases unmatched: 14. DNA of the CDR3: TGTGCCAGCAGTTCCCGGGGGACAGGGATACGAGGGGAGCAGTACTTC. This codes for CASSSRGTGIRGEQYF.

The V and J genes are TRBV9 and TRBJ1-2, with TRBD1 as a possible D gene (6 bases). V lost 3 bases and J 0 bases, leaving 18 bases between the germline ends. The CDR3 loop spans 17 amino acids. In germline, CDR1 is SGDLS, CDR2 YYNGEE. As DNA, the CDR3 is TGTGCCAGCAGCGCGGACCTGCGGGGGCGAACTAACTATGGCTACACCTTC. Protein: CASSADLRGRTNYGYTF.